The 30 T cell receptor beta chains below come from one sample, sequenced in a study of blood T cell repertoires in COVID-19. Assay used: immunoSEQ multiplex PCR; TCRdb lists only in-frame clones, some missing. The repertoire consists of 300,000 to 350,000 clones, with about nine tenths occurring once and the leading ten covering about 8.9%. Sequenced input: PBMCs or T cells enriched from blood (not recorded which). All receptors come from a woman aged 18-29 years who had recovered from COVID-19.

This clone was detected only once. The chain joins TRBV28 to TRBJ2-1; 12 bases fit TRBD2. The germline V gene encodes CDR1 MDHEN and CDR2 SYDVKM. Unmatched junction bases numbered 11, after V lost 6 bases and J lost 5 bases. This CDR3 comprises 17 residues. Here the CDR3 reads CASSRAVGLAGNNEQFF. The CDR3 nucleotides read TGTGCCAGCAGCCGAGCCGTGGGACTAGCGGGCAACAATGAGCAGTTCTTC. The full variable domain, in which reference TRBV28 and TRBJ2-1 provide the parts outside the CDR3, is DVKVTQSSRYLVKRTGEKVFLECVQDMDHENMFWYRQDPGLGLRLIYFSYDVKMKEKGDIPEGYSVSREKKERFSLILESASTNQTSMYLCASSRAVGLAGNNEQFFGPGTRLTVL.

V is TRBV2 and J is TRBJ2-7, with D perhaps matching TRBD2 (5 bases). V was shortened by 6 bases and J by 1 base, with 16 bases between the two germline ends. The CDR3 length is 15 residues. Per germline, CDR1 SNHLY and CDR2 FYNNEI. CDR3 in DNA: TGTGCCAGCAGGCCCCCGGGGTTTCGGTCCTACGAGCAGTACTTC. Protein sequence: CASRPPGFRSYEQYF.

The chain links TRBV28 to TRBJ1-2; TRBD1 matches 9 bases. The ends lost 5 bases at V and 1 base at J; junction bases unmatched: 11. Germline V gene sequence: CDR1 MDHEN, CDR2 SYDVKM. The CDR3 spans 17 residues. CDR3 sequence (DNA): TGTGCCAGCAGTCCCCGCGGGACAGGGACCCATAACTATGGCTACACCTTC. This translates into CASSPRGTGTHNYGYTF.

The chain combines TRBV14 with TRBJ2-1; possible D gene TRBD2, 6 bases. The CDR3 sequence is 15 residues long. Germline V gene data show CDR1 as SGHDN and CDR2 as FVKESK. V lost 3 bases and J 6 bases, leaving 15 bases between the germline ends. In nucleotides, the CDR3 is TGTGCCAGCAGCCATTTCGGGAGCGGTCTCAATGAGCAGTTCTTC. Protein product: CASSHFGSGLNEQFF.

CDR3 in amino acids: CASSLQAGVKTDTQYF. The CDR3 DNA reads TGCGCCAGCAGCTTACAAGCGGGAGTTAAGACAGATACGCAGTATTTT. The chain links TRBV5-1 to TRBJ2-3, with TRBD2 identical over 8 bases. Per germline, CDR1 SGHRS and CDR2 YFSETQ. With V trimmed by 2 bases and J by 3 bases, 8 bases remained unmatched. This CDR3 is built from 16 residues.

The chain carries TRBV28 and TRBJ2-6; 11 bases align to TRBD1. With 5 bases clipped from V and 3 bases from J, the junction kept 9 bases outside the gene matches. This CDR3 has 18 residues. The V gene's germline CDR1 is MDHEN and CDR2 SYDVKM. In nucleotides, the CDR3 is TGTGCCAGCAGTGTCTCCGGGACAGGGGGTCTTGGGGCCAACGTCCTGACTTTC. It is translated as CASSVSGTGGLGANVLTF.

The rearrangement links TRBV29-1 to TRBJ1-1, with D hard to call. The CDR3 runs to 13 residues. Germline V gives CDR1 SQVTM, CDR2 ANQGSEA. The ends were cut back, 3 bases at V and 2 bases at J, with 10 bases in the middle. The CDR3 coding sequence is TGCAGCGTTGATATTTCAGTTAACACTGAAGCTTTCTTT. Its protein is CSVDISVNTEAFF. Together with reference TRBV29-1 and TRBJ1-1, the CDR3 gives the full variable domain: SAVISQKPSRDICQRGTSLTIQCQVDSQVTMMFWYRQQPGQSLTLIATANQGSEATYESGFVIDKFPISRPNLTFSTLTVSNMSPEDSSIYLCSVDISVNTEAFFGQGTRLTVV.

The chain uses TRBV6-4 and TRBJ2-7; weak D call: TRBD1 (5 bases). In germline, CDR1 is MRHNA, CDR2 SNTAGT. The ends were cut back, 2 bases at V and 7 bases at J, with 27 bases in the middle. The CDR3 totals 18 residues. CDR3 in DNA: TGTGCCAGCAGTGACAGTTGGTGTCGACAGCCCTTATCGGAAGAGCAGTACTTC. Protein sequence: CASSDSWCRQPLSEEQYF.

The rearrangement joins TRBV12-3 or TRBV12-4 to TRBJ1-5; no clear D. The CDR3 spans 12 residues. V was shortened by 3 bases and J by 5 bases, with 5 bases between the two germline ends. The CDR3 loop is CASSFSDQPQHF. CDR3 coding DNA: TGTGCCAGCAGTTTTTCGGATCAGCCCCAGCATTTT.

The rearrangement links TRBV5-1 to TRBJ1-2; D is perhaps TRBD1 (6 bases). The CDR3 loop spans 15 amino acids. CDR1 is SGHRS and CDR2 is YFSETQ in the germline V gene. Trimming stripped 0 bases from V and 4 bases from J, with 13 bases between. CDR3: CASSLEQGGSYGYTF. In nucleotides, the CDR3 is TGCGCCAGCAGCTTGGAACAGGGTGGAAGCTATGGCTACACCTTC.

This clone was found once. The V gene is TRBV19, the J gene TRBJ1-1, with TRBD1 matching over 7 bases. Germline CDR1 is LNHDA and CDR2 is SQIVND (reference sequence). The CDR3 contains 15 residues. The J segment lost 5 bases and the V segment lost 1 base, leaving 7 bases of the junction unmatched. The DNA of the CDR3 is TGTGCCAGTAGTATAGTTCCAGGGGGTAGGACTGAAGCTTTCTTT. Its translation: CASSIVPGGRTEAFF.

The chain recombines TRBV11-1 with TRBJ1-3; D unclear. Deletions cut 0 bases from V and 5 bases from J, with 17 bases between. Germline V gives CDR1 SGHAT, CDR2 FQDESV (reference sequence). CDR3 length: 17 residues. This CDR3 is CASSLAPQNLSRNTIYF. The CDR3 DNA reads TGTGCCAGCAGCTTAGCCCCTCAAAATCTTAGTCGAAACACCATATATTTT.

This clone was detected only a few times. The V and J genes are TRBV18 and TRBJ1-1; possible D gene TRBD1, 5 bases. The V and J ends lost 1 base and 6 bases respectively, with 18 bases between them. This CDR3 is built from 16 residues. Germline V CDR1 and CDR2: KGHSH, LQKENI. The CDR3 bases are TGTGCCAGCTCACCACTTTGGGCCGGGGGGAGGCCTGAAGCTTTCTTT. Translation gives CASSPLWAGGRPEAFF.

The rearrangement links TRBV28 to TRBJ1-1; a weak D match, TRBD1 (5 bases). Germline CDR1 reads MDHEN; CDR2 reads SYDVKM. Trimming stripped 5 bases from V and 6 bases from J, with 16 bases between. The CDR3 length is 14 residues. Written as DNA, the CDR3 is TGTGCCAGCAGTATTATAGGCAGGGATTCTGAAGCTTTCTTT. Its protein is CASSIIGRDSEAFF.

This clone was picked up one time. The chain has TRBV5-6 and TRBJ1-1; D unclear. The CDR3 consists of 14 residues. The germline gives CDR1 SGHDT, CDR2 YYEEEE. V dropped 4 bases and J dropped 7 bases, with 17 bases sitting between them. As DNA, the CDR3 is TGTGCCAGCAGCATGCCGGGATCGCCACTTGAAGCTTTCTTT. It yields the protein CASSMPGSPLEAFF.

CDR3 residues: CASSPYSLAGLETQYF. As DNA, the CDR3 is TGTGCCAGCAGCCCCTACTCGCTAGCGGGGTTAGAGACCCAGTACTTC. V is TRBV7-2 and J is TRBJ2-5; 9 bases map to TRBD2. There are 16 residues in the CDR3. The V segment lost 5 bases and the J segment 4 bases; nucleotides outside the gene matches: 11. Germline V CDR1 and CDR2: SGHTA, FQGNSA. Filled out from reference TRBV7-2 and TRBJ2-5, the complete variable domain reads GAGVSQSPSNKVTEKGKDVELRCDPISGHTALYWYRQSLGQGLEFLIYFQGNSAPDKSGLPSDRFSAERTGGSVSTLTIQRTQQEDSAVYLCASSPYSLAGLETQYFGPGTRLLVL.

The CDR3 reads CASSLVKDVGETQYF. CDR3 sequence (DNA): TGTGCCAGCAGCTTAGTAAAGGATGTCGGGGAGACCCAGTACTTC. The J gene is TRBJ2-5, the V gene TRBV11-2, with no clear D. The CDR3 length is 15 residues. The V end lost 1 base, the J end lost 5 bases, and 14 bases lay between the germline ends. Germline lookup yields CDR1 SGHAT and CDR2 FQNNGV.

The genes are TRBV5-1 and TRBJ2-7, with D possibly matching TRBD1 (6 bases). Germline lookup yields CDR1 SGHRS and CDR2 YFSETQ. The CDR3 has 14 residues. The V end was cut by 5 bases, the J end by 3 bases, with 15 bases between. Here the CDR3 DNA reads TGCGCCAGCAGTTCTACACAGGGCAACTACGAGCAGTACTTC. Its protein product is CASSSTQGNYEQYF. The full variable domain, with the rest looked up from reference TRBV5-1 and TRBJ2-7, is KAGVTQTPRYLIKTRGQQVTLSCSPISGHRSVSWYQQTPGQGLQFLFEYFSETQRNKGNFPGRFSGRQFSNSRSEMNVSTLELGDSALYLCASSSTQGNYEQYFGPGTRLTVT.

The CDR3 region is CASSPWGPDGYTF. The CDR3 DNA is TGTGCCAGCAGCCCATGGGGCCCGGACGGCTACACCTTC. The rearrangement uses TRBV7-9 and TRBJ1-2; D is possibly TRBD1 (5 bases). Trimming took off 5 bases at V and 8 bases at J, with 15 bases between the two ends. The CDR3 covers 13 residues. Germline V gene lookup returns CDR1 SEHNR and CDR2 FQNEAQ (reference sequence). Filled out from reference TRBV7-9 and TRBJ1-2, the complete variable domain reads DTGVSQNPRHKITKRGQNVTFRCDPISEHNRLYWYRQTLGQGPEFLTYFQNEAQLEKSRLLSDRFSAERPKGSFSTLEIQRTEQGDSAMYLCASSPWGPDGYTFGSGTRLTVV.

The rearrangement links TRBV28 to TRBJ1-5, with D possibly matching TRBD1 (5 bases). In germline, CDR1 is MDHEN, CDR2 SYDVKM. This CDR3 comprises 14 residues. Trimming pared 3 bases from V and 7 bases from J, leaving 13 bases between. DNA for the CDR3: TGTGCCAGCAGTTTGGGGGGATCTGGGCAGCCCCAGCATTTT. Protein: CASSLGGSGQPQHF.

The chain has TRBV6-5 and TRBJ2-1; TRBD1 agrees at 10 bases. The ends lost 0 bases at V and 5 bases at J; junction bases unmatched: 1. This CDR3 comprises 15 residues. CDR1 MNHEY and CDR2 SVGAGI come from the germline V gene. DNA of the CDR3: TGTGCCAGCAGTTACTCGGGACAGGGGAACAATGAGCAGTTCTTC. Encoded protein: CASSYSGQGNNEQFF.

V and J are TRBV4-1 and TRBJ2-1; 8 bases match TRBD2. V dropped 1 base and J dropped 1; count of bases not matched to a gene: 3. Germline-derived CDR1 and CDR2 are MGHRA and YSYEKL. The CDR3 length is 16 residues. The DNA of the CDR3 is TGCGCCAGCAGCCAAGGGAGCGGGGGATCCTACAATGAGCAGTTCTTC. Its protein is CASSQGSGGSYNEQFF.

The V call is TRBV6-1, the J call TRBJ1-2, with 10 bases that match TRBD1. V lost 2 bases, J lost 6 bases, and 6 bases stayed unmatched. Germline V lookup: CDR1 MNHNS, CDR2 SASEGT. This CDR3 spans 15 amino acids. This chain's CDR3 is CASSETTGGGDGYTF. The CDR3 DNA reads TGTGCCAGCAGTGAAACGACAGGGGGCGGGGATGGCTACACCTTC.

This rearrangement joins TRBV7-9 to TRBJ1-3; 9 bases align to TRBD1. Trimming removed 7 bases from V and 3 bases from J; junction bases left unmatched: 10. CDR1 SEHNR and CDR2 FQNEAQ come from the germline V gene (reference sequence). The CDR3 has 16 residues. The CDR3 DNA reads as TGTGCCAGCATAAATCCGGGACAGGGAATTGGAAACACCATATATTTT. This translates into CASINPGQGIGNTIYF.

The chain recombines TRBV4-3 with TRBJ2-7, with 10 bases that match TRBD2. Unmatched junction bases numbered 4, after V lost 2 bases and J lost 6 bases. The CDR3 loop spans 14 amino acids. Germline lookup yields CDR1 LGHNA and CDR2 YSLEER. The CDR3 region is CASSQLAGEGEQYF. The CDR3 DNA is TGCGCCAGCAGCCAACTAGCGGGGGAGGGCGAGCAGTACTTC.

In its sample, this clone was seen a few times. The chain carries TRBV14 and TRBJ1-3; D ambiguous. V lost 4 bases and J lost 4, with 11 bases in between. This CDR3 spans 14 amino acids. Germline loops: CDR1 SGHDN, CDR2 FVKESK. The CDR3 region is CASSPFGRGNTIYF. The CDR3 DNA is TGTGCCAGCAGCCCTTTCGGTCGCGGAAACACCATATATTTT.

This clone came up a few times. The chain links TRBV4-3 to TRBJ1-1; D perhaps matches TRBD1 (5 bases). The germline gives CDR1 LGHNA, CDR2 YSLEER. There are 13 residues in the CDR3. V lost 0 bases, J lost 11 bases, and 13 bases lay in between. The CDR3, as DNA: TGCGCCAGCAGCCAAGATGGCAGGGTAAGGGCTTTCTTT. Translated, it gives CASSQDGRVRAFF.

This clone was detected once. The chain has TRBV5-4 and TRBJ2-7; 9 nucleotides line up with TRBD1. The trim removed 0 bases at V and 3 bases at J, leaving 4 bases unmatched. This CDR3 is built from 15 residues. Germline V gene data show CDR1 as SGHNT and CDR2 as YYREEE (reference sequence). CDR3 DNA sequence: TGTGCCAGCAGCTTGGACAGGGGGCAGGGCTACGAGCAGTACTTC. Translation gives CASSLDRGQGYEQYF.

The count of this clone is one. The CDR3 sequence is CASSQETGGQWGYEQYF. CDR3 DNA: TGTGCCAGCAGCCAAGAGACAGGGGGACAGTGGGGCTACGAGCAGTACTTC. This chain links TRBV3-1 (or the pseudogene TRBV3-2) with TRBJ2-7; 9 bases fit TRBD1. V shed 0 bases and J 3 bases; nucleotides not matched to a gene: 9. The CDR3 spans 17 residues. Germline CDR1 reads LGHDT; CDR2 reads YNNKEL (reference sequence).

The chain links TRBV7-9 to TRBJ1-6; D remains ambiguous. This CDR3 region has 18 residues. V lost 4 bases and J lost 0, with 16 bases in between. Germline values: CDR1 SEHNR, CDR2 FQNEAQ (reference sequence). The CDR3 nucleotides are TGTGCCAGCAGCTATTTACCTATCTCAAGCTCCTATAATTCACCCCTCCACTTT. Encoded protein: CASSYLPISSSYNSPLHF.